This TCR beta chain was found in a study of T cell responses to AZD1222 COVID-19 vaccine. Findings and caveats of the study: Compared with day 0, the breadth and depth of the Spike-specific TCR repertoire rose significantly after two doses of AZD1222. Donors skewed white British and female; clonal diversity was possibly underestimated. Seropositive at baseline were only a handful of AZD1222 recipients. Repertoires in all cases were sampled only once the peak T cell response had passed.

The CDR3 is 17 amino acids. Germline V CDR1 and CDR2: LNHDA, SQIVND (reference sequence). The J segment lost 2 bases and the V segment lost 1 base, leaving 6 bases of the junction unmatched. Of note for this clone: Antigen specificity is unknown.

Repertoires were generated with immunoSEQ multiplex PCR, while TCRdb's copy carries only in-frame clones and drops some. The sample contains 84,000 or so clones, approximately 86% of which appear only once. The chain has TRBV19 and TRBJ1-5; 9 bases map to TRBD1. Sequenced here: peripheral blood, sampled on day 0 of AZD1222 vaccination. The clonotype was recovered from an adult in good health. The CDR3 sequence is CASSIGGGQGGNQPQHF. CDR3 bases: TGTGCCAGTAGTATAGGAGGGGGACAGGGCGGCAATCAGCCCCAGCATTTT. The variable domain in full, with the rest retrieved from reference TRBV19 and TRBJ1-5, is DGGITQSPKYLFRKEGQNVTLSCEQNLNHDAMYWYRQDPGQGLRLIYYSQIVNDFQKGDIAEGYSVSREKKESFPLTVTSAQKNPTAFYLCASSIGGGQGGNQPQHFGDGTRLSIL.